Here is one T cell receptor beta chain with its context. Its antigen remains unknown. The table came from immunoSEQ multiplex PCR; TCRdb's copy has only in-frame clones and leaves some out. The sample contains 65,000 to 95,000 clones, 70% to 90% of which appear only once. CDR3 length equals 14 residues. With V trimmed by 4 bases and J by 5 bases, 7 bases remained unmatched. During the collection period, no donor immune events like infections were recorded. This specimen comes from a study of identifying expanded T cells in peripheral blood. Broader study findings: Across healthy donors, higher total template counts meant significantly greater roughly 2-week count variance. Differentially abundant clones: about 1.2 between replicates, approximately 16 at around 15 days, roughly 18 at four.

This TCR was recovered from a person aged 18 to 69 in good health. Sequenced: blood. The chain combines TRBV7-1 with TRBJ1-2, with 7 nucleotides matching TRBD1. TRBV7-1 has ORF status, its function being uncertain. CDR3 nucleotides: TGTGCCAGCAGCTTGGGTCAGGGGGATTATGGCTACACCTTC. Translated: CASSLGQGDYGYTF.